The 31 T cell receptor beta chains in this list originate from one sample, sequenced in a study of shared clonotypes between healthy human individuals. TCRdb keeps only in-frame clones here, not all; method: immunoSEQ multiplex PCR. Among about 460,000 clones listed, roughly four fifths were seen once. Input material: PBMCs. Receptor source: a woman aged 40-49 years in good health. Some clones in this sample may be carry-over from other donors' samples.

The J gene is TRBJ1-5, the V gene TRBV18; D perhaps matches TRBD1 (5 bases). Germline CDR1 and CDR2: KGHSH and LQKENI. This CDR3 region has 16 residues. The V gene lost 6 bases and the J gene lost 5 bases, with 20 bases spanning the gap. The CDR3, as DNA: TGTGCCAGCTCGCCGGGCACAGGATCTCGCGATCAGCCCCAGCATTTT. Translation gives CASSPGTGSRDQPQHF.

The chain links TRBV28 to TRBJ2-3; 10 bases fit TRBD2. In germline, CDR1 is MDHEN, CDR2 SYDVKM. CDR3 length equals 18 residues. Trimming removed 4 bases from V and 5 bases from J; junction bases left unmatched: 15. CDR3 sequence: CASSSRGWLAGARDTQYF. In nucleotides, the CDR3 is TGTGCCAGCAGTTCGCGTGGATGGCTAGCGGGAGCTAGAGATACGCAGTATTTT.

The rearrangement joins TRBV10-3 to TRBJ1-3, with 8 bases matching TRBD1. Germline V CDR1 and CDR2: ENHRY, SYGVKD. With V trimmed by 4 bases and J by 3 bases, 8 bases remained unmatched. This CDR3 contains 16 residues. This CDR3 reads CAISGSRDRHGNTIYF. The CDR3 nucleotides are TGTGCCATCAGTGGAAGCCGGGACAGGCATGGAAACACCATATATTTT.

The J gene is TRBJ2-2, the V gene TRBV5-1, with TRBD1 matching over 7 bases. V lost 3 bases, J lost 3 bases, and 5 bases stayed unmatched. CDR1 is SGHRS, CDR2 YFSETQ, per germline. CDR3 length: 15 amino acids. In nucleotides, the CDR3 is TGCGCCAGCAGCTGGGGACAGATCCACACCGGGGAGCTGTTTTTT. It is translated as CASSWGQIHTGELFF.

This clone was found once. Within the sample, other DNA sequences also encode this same CDR3. V and J are TRBV27 and TRBJ2-1; D is possibly TRBD1 (5 bases). This CDR3 contains 14 residues. Trimming took off 6 bases at V and 5 bases at J, with 14 bases between the two ends. The germline V gene has CDR1 MNHEY and CDR2 SMNVEV (reference sequence). This CDR3 is CASRTSRAHNEQFF. CDR3 bases: TGTGCCAGCAGAACCTCCAGGGCCCACAATGAGCAGTTCTTC.

This chain connects TRBV27 to TRBJ1-5; no clear D. Trimming left V 3 bases short and J 0 bases short, with 3 bases between. This CDR3 is 13 amino acids long. Germline-derived CDR1 and CDR2 are MNHEY and SMNVEV (reference sequence). CDR3 amino acids: CASSFDSNQPQHF. The CDR3 DNA reads as TGTGCCAGCAGTTTTGATAGCAATCAGCCCCAGCATTTT.

The rearrangement links TRBV19 to TRBJ1-5; TRBD1 agrees at 12 bases. The germline CDR1 and CDR2 sequences are LNHDA and SQIVND (reference sequence). The CDR3 length is 16 residues. Losses at the gene ends were 3 bases for V and 7 bases for J; bases not matched to a gene: 7. CDR3 bases: TGTGCCAGTAGTATGGTGGGACAGGGGGCAGGACAGCCCCAGCATTTT. Translation gives CASSMVGQGAGQPQHF.

The rearrangement links TRBV21-1 to TRBJ2-5; the listed D gene, TRBD1, was not tested against the DNA. TRBV21-1 is classified as a pseudogene. This CDR3 has 14 residues. CDR3 sequence reads: CASSRQQGQETQYF. The CDR3 coding sequence is TGTGCCAGCAGCAGGCAACAGGGACAAGAGACCCAGTACTTC.

This clone was seen only a few times. This chain joins TRBV6-5 and TRBJ2-7, with a weak D call TRBD2 (6 bases). CDR3 size: 12 residues. Germline assignment: CDR1 MNHEY and CDR2 SVGAGI. With 5 bases removed from V and 5 bases from J, the gap between germline ends came to 10 bases. The CDR3 sequence is CASSGGNHEQYF. The DNA for the CDR3 is TGTGCCAGCAGTGGCGGGAACCACGAGCAGTACTTC.

The rearrangement links TRBV2 to TRBJ2-7; 8 bases agree with TRBD2. In germline, CDR1 is SNHLY, CDR2 FYNNEI. CDR3 length: 14 amino acids. V dropped 5 bases and J dropped 4; count of bases not matched to a gene: 7. The CDR3 nucleotides are TGTGCCAGCAGTCCACTAGCGGACCCGTACGAGCAGTACTTC. Protein product: CASSPLADPYEQYF.

The chain uses TRBV11-2 and TRBJ2-7; 8 bases line up with TRBD2. The J segment lost 2 bases and the V segment lost 5 bases, leaving 17 bases of the junction unmatched. The CDR3 runs to 18 residues. The V gene's germline CDR1 is SGHAT and CDR2 FQNNGV. CDR3 protein: CASSPWASGPTKTYEQYF. The CDR3, as DNA: TGTGCCAGCAGCCCTTGGGCTAGCGGGCCTACCAAAACCTACGAGCAGTACTTC.

As for this clone: A much larger clone lies a single base off, so this may be a read error. The chain carries TRBV6-5 and TRBJ1-5; possible D gene TRBD1, 5 bases. Germline CDR1 and CDR2: MNHEY and SVGAGI. V was trimmed by 6 bases and J by 1 base, leaving 10 bases between them. The CDR3 length is 14 residues. In DNA form, the CDR3 reads TGTGCCAGCAGCCCGACAGTGAGCAATCAGCCCCAGCATTTT. This gives the protein CASSPTVSNQPQHF.

The chain combines TRBV6-5 with TRBJ1-2; 9 bases are shared with TRBD1. Germline trimming cut 2 bases from V and 7 bases from J; bases unmatched to any gene: 11. The CDR3 totals 16 residues. CDR1 and CDR2 (germline): MNHEY, SVGAGI. CDR3 loop: CASSYPESGQGGGYTF. Here the CDR3 DNA reads TGTGCCAGCAGTTACCCAGAGTCGGGACAGGGTGGTGGCTACACCTTC.

The CDR3 is CASSPWGANTEAFF. CDR3 bases: TGTGCCAGCAGCCCCTGGGGCGCGAACACTGAAGCTTTCTTT. This chain connects TRBV7-2 to TRBJ1-1; a weak D match, TRBD1 (5 bases). CDR3 length: 14 residues. CDR1 SGHTA and CDR2 FQGNSA come from the germline V gene. Trimming removed 5 bases from V and 1 base from J, with 11 bases in between.

V gene TRBV4-1 combines with J gene TRBJ2-3; 8 bases map to TRBD2. V lost 3 bases to trimming and J lost 3 bases; unmatched junction nucleotides: 5. This CDR3 region has 15 residues. Germline V gives CDR1 MGHRA, CDR2 YSYEKL. For the CDR3, the DNA is TGCGCCAGCAGCCAGGGACTAGTATCGACAGATACGCAGTATTTT. Translating gives CASSQGLVSTDTQYF.

A note on this clone: Other DNA sequences within the sample encode an identical CDR3. The V call is TRBV11-2, the J call TRBJ2-7; 11 positions match TRBD2. V lost 3 bases to trimming and J lost 0 bases; unmatched junction nucleotides: 1. CDR1 is SGHAT and CDR2 is FQNNGV in the germline V gene. This CDR3 region has 15 residues. The CDR3 bases are TGTGCCAGCAGCTTGGGGACTAGCGGCTCCTACGAGCAGTACTTC. Its protein is CASSLGTSGSYEQYF. The full variable domain, its missing parts supplied by reference TRBV11-2 and TRBJ2-7, is EAGVAQSPRYKIIEKRQSVAFWCNPISGHATLYWYQQILGQGPKLLIQFQNNGVVDDSQLPKDRFSAERLKGVDSTLKIQPAKLEDSAVYLCASSLGTSGSYEQYFGPGTRLTVT.

This clone is a singleton in its sample. The chain uses TRBV28 and TRBJ2-3, with a possible D match to TRBD2 (6 bases). Germline CDR1 MDHEN, CDR2 SYDVKM. V lost 7 bases to trimming and J lost 4 bases, with 21 bases between them. CDR3 size: 16 residues. The CDR3 here is CASTTFRDSEADTQYF. The CDR3 DNA sequence: TGTGCCAGCACCACTTTCCGGGACTCCGAGGCAGATACGCAGTATTTT.

The chain is built from TRBV5-4 and TRBJ2-1; D unresolved. CDR3 length equals 13 residues. Per the germline V gene, CDR1 is SGHNT and CDR2 is YYREEE (reference sequence). V was cut by 3 bases and J by 6 bases, with 10 bases left in between. The CDR3, as DNA: TGTGCCAGCAGCTCTGGACCAGGCAATGAGCAGTTCTTC. It specifies CASSSGPGNEQFF.

On this clone itself: A much larger clonotype is one base distant, so this may be a read error. V usage is TRBV28 and J usage is TRBJ1-6; maybe TRBD1 (5 bases). CDR1 MDHEN and CDR2 SYDVKM come from the germline V gene. Between the trimmed V and J ends, which lost 5 bases and 6 bases, there was a span of 11 bases. The CDR3 runs to 14 residues. The chain's CDR3 is CASSPGGGNSPLHF. The DNA for the CDR3 is TGTGCCAGCAGTCCGGGGGGGGGTAATTCACCCCTCCACTTT.

The chain couples TRBV6-5 to TRBJ1-2, with D possibly being TRBD1 (6 bases). Between the trimmed V and J ends, which lost 4 bases and 8 bases, there was a span of 14 bases. From germline, CDR1 is MNHEY and CDR2 SVGAGI. CDR3 size: 13 residues. The CDR3 DNA reads as TGTGCCAGCAGTTTACAGGGTACGGGGGGCTACACCTTC. Residues: CASSLQGTGGYTF.

The chain has TRBV5-1 and TRBJ2-7; TRBD2 aligns across 14 bases. The CDR3 has 18 residues. CDR1 and CDR2 from the germline V gene are SGHRS and YFSETQ. Losses at the gene ends were 4 bases for V and 5 bases for J; bases not matched to a gene: 14. In nucleotides, the CDR3 is TGCGCCAGCAGCCCAGGACTAGCGGGAGGCCTACAAACTAACGAGCAGTACTTC. Its translation is CASSPGLAGGLQTNEQYF.

V usage is TRBV6-6 and J usage is TRBJ2-3; D is unclear. Trimming removed 2 bases from V and 2 bases from J, with 8 bases in between. The CDR3 consists of 14 residues. Looked up from germline, CDR1 is MNHNY and CDR2 is SVGAGI (reference sequence). The DNA for the CDR3 is TGTGCCAGCAGTTACGGGGATTCCACAGATACGCAGTATTTT. It translates to CASSYGDSTDTQYF.

This chain uses TRBV18 with TRBJ2-5, with D possibly matching TRBD2 (6 bases). Germline V gene data show CDR1 as KGHSH and CDR2 as LQKENI. Trimming took off 1 base at V and 2 bases at J, with 11 bases between the two ends. CDR3 length: 15 amino acids. CDR3: CASSPRTSSQETQYF. CDR3 in DNA: TGTGCCAGCTCACCACGCACTAGCTCGCAAGAGACCCAGTACTTC.

The chain links TRBV7-9 to TRBJ1-2; D uncertain. Germline V gene data show CDR1 as SEHNR and CDR2 as FQNEAQ (reference sequence). V was clipped by 5 bases and J by 8 bases, with 12 bases between them. The CDR3 is made up of 12 amino acids. DNA of the CDR3: TGTGCCAGCAGCATCAGTCTGGGGGGCTACACCTTC. This sequence encodes CASSISLGGYTF.

This clone was detected ten times or more. V gene TRBV12-2 combines with J gene TRBJ2-6. TRBV12-2 is noted as a pseudogene. The CDR3 runs to 19 residues. The CDR3 coding sequence is TGTGCAAGTCGCACCCACGGGCAGGTACGATACTCTGGGGCCAACGTCCTGACTTTC. It is translated as CASRTHGQVRYSGANVLTF.

For this clone: Only one base separates this from a far larger clonotype, so it likely reflects a read error. The sample holds other DNA sequences that translate to the same CDR3. This sequence joins TRBV5-6 and TRBJ2-3; D call uncertain. CDR3 length: 15 residues. Germline-derived CDR1 and CDR2 are SGHDT and YYEEEE. This CDR3 is CASSVTAGSTDTQYF. The CDR3 nucleotides read TGTGCCAGCAGCGTTACGGCAGGCAGCACAGATACGCAGTATTTC.

V usage is TRBV4-3 and J usage is TRBJ2-3, with D uncertain. CDR1 and CDR2 from the germline V gene are LGHNA and YSLEER. This CDR3 contains 13 residues. The V end lost 1 base, the J end lost 7 bases, and 9 bases lay between the germline ends. DNA for the CDR3: TGCGCCAGCAGCCAAGCAGCGTTGAATACGCAGTATTTT. This sequence encodes CASSQAALNTQYF.

The chain couples TRBV5-6 to TRBJ2-7; 9 bases agree with TRBD1. V trimming: 4 bases; J trimming: 3 bases; junction bases outside the gene matches: 8. Germline V CDR1 and CDR2: SGHDT, YYEEEE. There are 15 residues in the CDR3. CDR3 region: CASSSTGTGRYEQYF. The CDR3 nucleotides read TGTGCCAGCAGCAGTACCGGGACAGGGCGCTACGAGCAGTACTTC.

Here the CDR3 DNA reads TGCGCCAGCAGCTTGTCAGCCCAGACGACTGGAAACACCATATATTTT. Its translation: CASSLSAQTTGNTIYF. The rearrangement links TRBV5-1 to TRBJ1-3; no definite D call. CDR1 SGHRS and CDR2 YFSETQ come from the germline V gene. This CDR3 region has 16 residues. V was shortened by 1 base and J by 2 bases, with 13 bases between the two germline ends. Full variable domain (remainder filled in from reference TRBV5-1 and TRBJ1-3): KAGVTQTPRYLIKTRGQQVTLSCSPISGHRSVSWYQQTPGQGLQFLFEYFSETQRNKGNFPGRFSGRQFSNSRSEMNVSTLELGDSALYLCASSLSAQTTGNTIYFGEGSWLTVV.

As for this clone: A far larger clone is one nucleotide away, so this likely arose from a read error. This chain joins TRBV7-3 and TRBJ2-1; either TRBD1 or TRBD2 may fit D (6 bases each). The CDR3 runs to 12 residues. Trimming took 8 bases from V and 9 from J, leaving 14 bases between them. Per the germline V gene, CDR1 is SGHTA and CDR2 is FQGTGA. CDR3 amino acids: CASGGPDSEQFF. The CDR3 region has the DNA TGTGCCAGCGGGGGGCCAGACAGTGAGCAGTTCTTC. Full variable domain (missing parts from reference TRBV7-3 and TRBJ2-1): GAGVSQTPSNKVTEKGKYVELRCDPISGHTALYWYRQSLGQGPEFLIYFQGTGAADDSGLPNDRFFAVRPEGSVSTLKIQRTERGDSAVYLCASGGPDSEQFFGPGTRLTVL.

V gene TRBV15 combines with J gene TRBJ2-7, with a possible D match to TRBD2 (6 bases). The CDR3 is 12 amino acids. Germline CDR1 and CDR2: LNHNV and YYDKDF (reference sequence). Trimming removed 0 bases from V and 13 bases from J, with 13 bases in between. The CDR3 DNA reads TGTGCCACCAGCAGAGATAACGGCGGGACCTACTTC. Its protein product is CATSRDNGGTYF.